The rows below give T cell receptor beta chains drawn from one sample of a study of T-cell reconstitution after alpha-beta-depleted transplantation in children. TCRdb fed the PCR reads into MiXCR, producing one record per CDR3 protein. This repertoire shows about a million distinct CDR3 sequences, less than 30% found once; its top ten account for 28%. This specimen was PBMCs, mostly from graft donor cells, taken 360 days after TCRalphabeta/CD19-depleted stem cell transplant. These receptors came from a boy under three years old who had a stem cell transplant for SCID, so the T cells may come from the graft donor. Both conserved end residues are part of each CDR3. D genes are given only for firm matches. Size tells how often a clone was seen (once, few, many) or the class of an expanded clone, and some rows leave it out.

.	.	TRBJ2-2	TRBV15	CATSATGNTGELFF	TGTGCCACCAGCGCGACAGGGAACACCGGGGAGCTGTTTTTT
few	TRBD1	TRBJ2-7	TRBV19	CASSGSGTGEDEQYF	TGTGCCAGTAGTGGTTCCGGGACAGGGGAGGACGAGCAGTACTTC
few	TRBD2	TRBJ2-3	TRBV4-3	CASSPNKIFSGGYSTDTQYF	TGCGCCAGCAGCCCAAACAAGATATTTAGCGGGGGGTATAGCACAGATACGCAGTATTTT
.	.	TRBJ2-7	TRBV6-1	CASSKGTAGTYEQYF	TGTGCCAGCAGTAAGGGGACAGCGGGAACCTACGAGCAGTACTTC
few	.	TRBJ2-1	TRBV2	CASSMGPGDRDEQFF	TGTGCCAGCAGTATGGGCCCTGGGGATAGGGATGAGCAGTTCTTC
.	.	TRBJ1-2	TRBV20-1	CSARTTAVVGYTF	TGCAGTGCTCGAACGACAGCGGTCGTTGGCTACACCTTC
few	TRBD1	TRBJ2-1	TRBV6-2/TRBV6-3	CASQLLGQGWNEQFF	TGTGCCTCACAGTTACTAGGACAGGGGTGGAATGAGCAGTTCTTC
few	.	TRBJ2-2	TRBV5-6	CASSRHPNTGELFF	TGTGCCAGCAGCCGACATCCGAACACCGGGGAGCTGTTTTTT
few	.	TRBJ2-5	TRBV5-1	CASSLEESPLKETQYF	TGCGCCAGCAGCTTGGAGGAGTCCCCCCTCAAAGAGACCCAGTACTTC
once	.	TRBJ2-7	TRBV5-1	CASSLLGVSREQYF	TGCGCCAGCAGCTTGTTAGGAGTTAGCCGCGAGCAGTACTTC
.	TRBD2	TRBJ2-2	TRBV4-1	CASSQDQAGRTGELFF	TGCGCCAGCAGCCAAGATCAAGCGGGGCGAACCGGGGAGCTGTTTTTT
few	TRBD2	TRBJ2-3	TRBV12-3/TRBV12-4	CASSFGLAGTSSGTDTQYF	TGTGCCAGCAGTTTTGGTCTAGCGGGGACCTCCTCCGGCACAGATACGCAGTATTTT
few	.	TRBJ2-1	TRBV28	CATLGARTRSSYNEQFF	TGTGCCACCCTGGGGGCCAGGACTCGTAGCTCCTACAATGAGCAGTTCTTC
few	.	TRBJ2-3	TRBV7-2	CASSLFGRTTDTQYF	TGTGCCAGCAGCTTATTTGGGAGAACCACAGATACGCAGTATTTT
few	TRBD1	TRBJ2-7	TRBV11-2	CASRPSGTGVRYEQYF	TGTGCCAGCAGGCCCTCGGGGACAGGGGTTCGGTACGAGCAGTACTTC
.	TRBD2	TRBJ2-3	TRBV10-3	CATRERGRTDTQYF	TGTGCCACCCGAGAGCGGGGAAGAACAGATACGCAGTATTTT
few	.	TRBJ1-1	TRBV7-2	CASIKYRTAMNTEAFF	TGTGCCAGCATTAAATACCGTACGGCCATGAACACTGAAGCTTTCTTT
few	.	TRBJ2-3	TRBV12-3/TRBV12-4	CASSAEPRTSTDTQYF	TGTGCCAGCAGTGCAGAACCGAGAACTAGCACAGATACGCAGTATTTT
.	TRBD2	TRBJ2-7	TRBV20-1	CSARRPSGVGRSYEQYF	TGCAGTGCTAGGAGGCCTAGCGGGGTGGGTCGGTCTTACGAGCAGTACTTC
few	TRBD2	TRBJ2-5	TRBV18	CASSPPSGLAGGPRTQYF	TGTGCCAGCTCACCACCTTCCGGACTAGCGGGGGGACCAAGGACCCAGTACTTC
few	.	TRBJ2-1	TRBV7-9	CASSLGQGFSEQFF	TGTGCCAGCAGCTTAGGTCAGGGTTTTAGTGAGCAGTTCTTC
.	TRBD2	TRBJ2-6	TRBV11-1	CASSLLRGDFGANVLTF	TGTGCCAGCAGCTTACTACGGGGGGATTTTGGGGCCAACGTCCTGACTTTC
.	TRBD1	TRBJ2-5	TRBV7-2	CASSRDRGSETQYF	TGTGCCAGCAGTCGGGACAGGGGTTCCGAGACCCAGTACTTC
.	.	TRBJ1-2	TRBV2	CASSPQAALNYGYTF	TGTGCCAGCAGTCCCCAGGCTGCCCTTAACTATGGCTACACCTTC
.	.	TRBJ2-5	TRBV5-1	CASSLIADLASTQYF	TGCGCCAGCAGCCTAATTGCAGACTTGGCTTCGACCCAGTACTTC
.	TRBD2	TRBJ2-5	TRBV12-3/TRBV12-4	CASSTTSEKETQYF	TGTGCCAGCAGTACAACTAGCGAGAAAGAGACCCAGTACTTC
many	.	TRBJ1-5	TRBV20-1	CSASSTVYSNQPQHF	TGCAGTGCTAGCAGCACAGTATATAGCAATCAGCCCCAGCATTTT
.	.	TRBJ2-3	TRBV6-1	CASIPLGGGTDTQYF	TGTGCCAGCATCCCCCTCGGAGGAGGTACAGATACGCAGTATTTT
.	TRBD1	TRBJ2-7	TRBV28	CASSPIGQGARNEQYF	TGTGCCAGCAGTCCAATAGGACAGGGGGCGCGAAACGAGCAGTACTTC
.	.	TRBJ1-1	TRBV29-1	CSVEDEGPEAFF	TGCAGCGTTGAAGATGAGGGACCTGAAGCTTTCTTT
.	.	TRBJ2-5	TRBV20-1	CSARVPDSPFLRQETQYF	TGCAGTGCTAGAGTCCCGGACAGCCCGTTCCTTCGACAAGAGACCCAGTACTTC
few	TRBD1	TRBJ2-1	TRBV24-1	CATSDNRDRGFEQFF	TGTGCCACCAGTGATAACCGGGACAGGGGCTTTGAGCAGTTCTTC
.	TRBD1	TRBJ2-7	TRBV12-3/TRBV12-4	CASSSFGTGGYEQYF	TGTGCCAGCAGCTCCTTCGGGACAGGGGGCTACGAGCAGTACTTC
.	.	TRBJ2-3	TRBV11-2	CASSLGTARTDTQYF	TGTGCCAGCAGCTTAGGGACAGCACGCACAGATACGCAGTATTTT
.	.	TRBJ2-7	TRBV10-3	CAISDRAESYEQYF	TGTGCCATCAGTGACAGGGCCGAGTCCTACGAGCAGTACTTC
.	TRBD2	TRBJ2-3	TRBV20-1	CSARGGARGGRGASTDTQYF	TGCAGTGCTCGGGGGGGTGCCCGCGGTGGGCGGGGGGCGAGCACAGATACGCAGTATTTT
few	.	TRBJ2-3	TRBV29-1	CSVERHLTPTDTQYF	TGCAGCGTTGAACGGCACCTAACTCCCACAGATACGCAGTATTTT
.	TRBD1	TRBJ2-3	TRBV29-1	CSTTRDRDTDTQYF	TGCAGTACAACACGGGACAGGGATACAGATACGCAGTATTTT
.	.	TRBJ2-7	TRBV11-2	CASSLGTATYWDSYEQYF	TGTGCCAGCAGCTTAGGGACAGCGACCTATTGGGATTCCTACGAGCAGTACTTC
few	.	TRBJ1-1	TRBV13	CASSLGTVMNTEAFF	TGTGCCAGCAGCTTAGGGACAGTCATGAACACTGAAGCTTTCTTT
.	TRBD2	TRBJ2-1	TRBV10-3	CAIIGNPGLARGYNEQFF	TGTGCCATCATAGGAAACCCGGGACTAGCACGGGGTTACAATGAGCAGTTCTTC
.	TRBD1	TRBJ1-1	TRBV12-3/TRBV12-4	CASSAGGLMAEAFF	TGTGCCAGCAGCGCAGGGGGCTTAATGGCTGAAGCTTTCTTT
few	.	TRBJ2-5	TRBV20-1	CSADSTNQETQYF	TGCAGTGCTGACAGTACCAACCAAGAGACCCAGTACTTC
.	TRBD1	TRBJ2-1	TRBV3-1	CASSQAGTDEQFF	TGTGCCAGCAGCCAAGCGGGGACAGATGAGCAGTTCTTC
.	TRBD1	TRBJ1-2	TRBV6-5	CASSYLSPGQGNYGYTF	TGTGCCAGCAGTTACTTGTCTCCGGGACAGGGGAACTATGGCTACACCTTC
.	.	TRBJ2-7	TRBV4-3	CASSQELGALFYEQYF	TGCGCCAGCAGCCAAGAGTTGGGGGCCCTTTTCTACGAGCAGTACTTC
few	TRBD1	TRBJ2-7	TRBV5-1	CASSLDTQGTSYEQYF	TGCGCCAGCAGCTTGGACACACAGGGGACCTCCTACGAGCAGTACTTC
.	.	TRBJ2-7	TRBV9	CASSVGGGLSYEQYF	TGTGCCAGCAGCGTAGGGGGGGGGCTCTCCTACGAGCAGTACTTC